The T cell receptor beta chain described here comes from a study of blood T cell repertoires in COVID-19. Background on the study: PBMCs, B-cell-depleted T cells, or T cells provided the cDNA or gDNA that made up the material.

Germline values: CDR1 SGHTA, CDR2 FQGNSA. The CDR3 runs to 13 residues. Trimming removed 5 bases at V and 4 bases at J, with 9 bases between. Using immunoSEQ multiplex PCR, the repertoire was profiled, and TCRdb retains in-frame clones only, with some absent. The table includes under 300,000 clones, about 80% detected once. The sample was peripheral blood. This chain uses TRBV7-2 with TRBJ1-5; unclear D gene. This clonotype was obtained from a woman older than 75 with active or convalescent COVID-19. The CDR3 region is CASSRTGNQPQHF. The CDR3 DNA follows: TGTGCCAGCAGCCGCACCGGGAATCAGCCCCAGCATTTT.